This TCR beta chain was recovered during a study of CD8+CD57+ T cells in acquired aplastic anemia. Study in general: Mean DNA quantity obtained from sorted CD4+ and CD8+ cells was approximately 3 ug. Healthy donor CD4+ samples were sequenced to a depth that averaged around 9.8 million reads.

J gave up 3 bases and V 2 bases, and 5 bases lay outside the gene matches. Per germline, CDR1 SGHRS and CDR2 YFSETQ. This CDR3 has 15 amino acids. For this clonotype: The antigen is unknown.

Overall study findings and caveats: A significant difference in CD8+ Simpson's diversity between patients and controls was not found. Found in both controls and patients were some 30 CD8+ CDR3 sequences.

Investigators profiled TCR beta VDJ and CDR3 from genomic DNA template. MiXCR, run by TCRdb on the reads, gives a single entry per CDR3 protein. The sample holds hundreds of thousands of distinct CDR3 sequences; roughly 68% are singletons and the top ten take under 5%. The sample comprised sorted CD4+, CD8+, or CD8+CD57+ T cells (not recorded which) from PBMCs. The chain is built from TRBV5-1 and TRBJ2-7; 10 bases fit TRBD1. The sequence came from a human donor in good health, serving as a control. The CDR3 loop is CASSFGTGANYEQYF. CDR3 coding DNA: TGCGCCAGCAGCTTCGGGACAGGGGCAAACTACGAGCAGTACTTC. Variable domain in full (rest from reference TRBV5-1 and TRBJ2-7): KAGVTQTPRYLIKTRGQQVTLSCSPISGHRSVSWYQQTPGQGLQFLFEYFSETQRNKGNFPGRFSGRQFSNSRSEMNVSTLELGDSALYLCASSFGTGANYEQYFGPGTRLTVT.